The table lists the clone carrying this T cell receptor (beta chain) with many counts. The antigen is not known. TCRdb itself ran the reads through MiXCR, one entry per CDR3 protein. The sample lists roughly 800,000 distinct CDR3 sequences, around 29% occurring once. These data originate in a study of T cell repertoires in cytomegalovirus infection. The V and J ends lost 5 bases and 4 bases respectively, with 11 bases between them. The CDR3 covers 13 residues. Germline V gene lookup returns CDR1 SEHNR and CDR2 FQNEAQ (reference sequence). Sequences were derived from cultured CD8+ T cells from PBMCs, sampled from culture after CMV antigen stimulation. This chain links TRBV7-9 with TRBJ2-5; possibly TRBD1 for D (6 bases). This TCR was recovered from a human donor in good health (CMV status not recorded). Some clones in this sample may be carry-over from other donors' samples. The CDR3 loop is CASSPRGSETQYF. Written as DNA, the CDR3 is TGTGCCAGCAGCCCCAGGGGATCAGAGACCCAGTACTTC.